Included here is one T cell receptor beta chain sequence, with context. These data belong to a study of blood T cell repertoires in COVID-19. Background on the study: Researchers got acute and convalescent COVID-19 samples from the United States, Italy and Spain. Sources were T cells, B-cell-depleted T cells, or PBMCs; the material itself was cDNA or gDNA.

In the original workflow: Reference gene primer amplification gave estimated nucleated cell counts. TCRdb's table, derived via immunoSEQ multiplex PCR, lists solely in-frame clones and lacks some. Clone size and the V and J calls come from that table; the DNA yielded D and trimming. Of 150,000 to 200,000 clones listed, 88% were seen once; the top ten hold approximately 5.6%. Sequencing was carried out using peripheral blood. The receptor was derived from a man in his forties or fifties with active or convalescent COVID-19.

The CDR3 DNA follows: TGTGCCAGCAGTTCCCGACTAGCGGGGGAAGAGACCCAGTACTTC. Translated: CASSSRLAGEETQYF. This sequence joins TRBV2 and TRBJ2-5; TRBD2 aligns across 12 bases. V was clipped by 5 bases and J by 3 bases; unmatched bases: 4. CDR1 is SNHLY and CDR2 is FYNNEI in the germline V gene. The CDR3 has 15 residues. Looking up the rest from reference TRBV2 and TRBJ2-5 gives the full variable domain: EPEVTQTPSHQVTQMGQEVILRCVPISNHLYFYWYRQILGQKVEFLVSFYNNEISEKSEIFDDQFSVERPDGSNFTLKIRSTKLEDSAMYFCASSSRLAGEETQYFGPGTRLLVL.